The source of this TCR beta chain is a study of shared clonotypes between healthy human individuals. The healthy adult donors were HIV-negative and reported no recent acute infections or vaccinations. Caucasian adults living in Nashville, Tennessee, provided all samples. The CDR3 has 17 residues. Between the trimmed V and J ends, which lost 4 bases and 5 bases, there was a span of 22 bases. Germline V gives CDR1 SGDLS, CDR2 YYNGEE. The authors split each subset's genomic DNA evenly across several immunoSEQ plates. PCR replicates from unsorted PBMC used about 310 ng DNA, and this amount was some 30,000 T cell genomes. Sequencing was performed with immunoSEQ multiplex PCR; in TCRdb, only in-frame clones are kept and a portion is missing. The sample holds fewer than 700,000 clones, around 78% seen once.

The sequenced sample consisted of PBMCs. The receptor's source is a woman aged 40 to 50 in good health. Some clones in this sample may be carry-over from other donors' samples. V is TRBV9 and J is TRBJ2-1; D is possibly TRBD2 (7 bases). The CDR3 nucleotides read TGTGCCAGCAGCCGGACGGGTAAGGGGGGGACGGACAATGAGCAGTTCTTC. Translation gives CASSRTGKGGTDNEQFF. The variable domain in full, with the rest retrieved from reference TRBV9 and TRBJ2-1, is DSGVTQTPKHLITATGQRVTLRCSPRSGDLSVYWYQQSLDQGLQFLIQYYNGEERAKGNILERFSAQQFPDLHSELNLSSLELGDSALYFCASSRTGKGGTDNEQFFGPGTRLTVL.